This TCR beta chain was sequenced during a study of immune heterogeneity within non-small cell lung tumors. In the study overall: Classification of the tumors gave a handful of squamous cell carcinomas, about 10 non-squamous carcinomas and 1 not otherwise specified. Study findings and constraints: Local tumor mutational burden showed a correlation with local T-cell clonality that was moderate but significant (R 0.3 to 0.4). Within a patient, dominant CDR3 beta clonotypes were shared across sites, though different locations had unique frequent clones.

By share, this clonotype ranks as medium-sized. Its antigen remains unidentified. Template was bulk tumor genomic DNA, roughly 580 ng per sample. From each primary tumor, several far-apart biopsies were obtained during surgery. The study cohort was described as untreated, and its members had newly diagnosed non-small cell lung cancer. They went on to have curative surgery. Everyone who gave samples had just been diagnosed with non-small cell lung cancer and was having surgery with curative intent. A multiplex PCR containing 32 V primers and 13 J primers was used to amplify TCR beta CDR3. TCRdb processed the multiplex PCR reads anew with MiXCR; each CDR3 protein has one entry. The sample shows 6,000 to 8,500 distinct CDR3 sequences, 20% to 25% of them seen only once. J lost 7 bases, V lost 5 bases, and 4 bases had no gene match. Germline V gives CDR1 KGHSH, CDR2 LQKENI. There are 13 residues in the CDR3.

The chain joins TRBV18 to TRBJ1-5; 8 nucleotides line up with TRBD1. The sample comprised lung tumor tissue. The TCR was taken from a man aged 60 to 69 with non-small cell lung cancer. The CDR3 DNA is TGTGCCAGCTCAAGGACAGGGCGCCAGCCCCAGCATTTT. Translating gives CASSRTGRQPQHF.